The rows below give T cell receptor beta chains drawn from one sample of a study of T cells in Graves' hyperthyroidism and ophthalmopathy. One entry per CDR3 protein results from TCRdb running MiXCR on the multiplex PCR reads. The sample includes a few hundred thousand distinct CDR3 sequences, just over 45% seen only once; the top ten take more than 7.5%. Input material: peripheral blood or thyroid tissue (not recorded which). The receptors were sampled from a woman aged 18-35 years with Graves' hyperthyroidism. CDR3s include the opening cysteine and the closing phenylalanine or tryptophan. Each record gives: D gene, V gene, J gene, clone size, CDR3 protein. D genes are given only for firm matches. Not every row has a clone size; where given, it reads once, few, many or a size class.

D: .; V: TRBV6-6; J: TRBJ1-6; size: many; CDR3: CASSTDKWYNSPLHF
D: TRBD2; V: TRBV7-3; J: TRBJ2-5; size: .; CDR3: CASSLTGEGETQYF
D: .; V: TRBV10-3; J: TRBJ2-7; size: once; CDR3: CALQGRGYEQYF
D: TRBD2; V: TRBV11-2; J: TRBJ2-5; size: many; CDR3: CASTLSGSETQYF
D: .; V: TRBV5-6; J: TRBJ1-1; size: many; CDR3: CASSLLRGKAEAFF
D: TRBD2; V: TRBV9; J: TRBJ2-5; size: many; CDR3: CASSGPGLAGHKAGEDAQYF
D: .; V: TRBV12-3/TRBV12-4; J: TRBJ1-4; size: .; CDR3: CASGPTGLNEKLFF
D: .; V: TRBV3-1; J: TRBJ1-3; size: many; CDR3: CASSQDRGGNTIYF
D: TRBD2; V: TRBV9; J: TRBJ2-2; size: once; CDR3: CASSVNTSGSHRGGELFF
D: .; V: TRBV7-9; J: TRBJ2-2; size: many; CDR3: CASSPPGGAGTGELFF
D: .; V: TRBV18; J: TRBJ1-4; size: few; CDR3: CASSPGPTTNEKLFF
D: TRBD2; V: TRBV4-1; J: TRBJ2-3; size: .; CDR3: CASSLNGGLVQYF
D: .; V: TRBV9; J: TRBJ1-1; size: .; CDR3: CASSDESENTEAFF
D: .; V: TRBV29-1; J: TRBJ1-1; size: .; CDR3: CSFRANTEAFF
D: TRBD1; V: TRBV12-3/TRBV12-4; J: TRBJ2-5; size: .; CDR3: CASSFPGTGIETQYF
D: TRBD2; V: TRBV7-3; J: TRBJ2-1; size: .; CDR3: CASSLARGGYNEQFF
D: .; V: TRBV5-1; J: TRBJ1-4; size: .; CDR3: CASSLEGAREKLFF
D: .; V: TRBV6-2/TRBV6-3; J: TRBJ2-5; size: many; CDR3: CASSNGWDVKTQETQYF
D: .; V: TRBV15; J: TRBJ2-7; size: many; CDR3: CATSNEAGWVEQYF
D: .; V: TRBV3-1; J: TRBJ2-5; size: .; CDR3: CASRFIRGGFQETQYF
D: .; V: TRBV7-2; J: TRBJ1-5; size: many; CDR3: CASSQQGSQPQHF
D: .; V: TRBV10-3; J: TRBJ2-4; size: few; CDR3: CAISSTWTDDIQYF
D: TRBD2; V: TRBV20-1; J: TRBJ2-2; size: many; CDR3: CSARTSGRTSGELFF
D: TRBD2; V: TRBV2; J: TRBJ2-7; size: many; CDR3: CASSEGTSGWGSYEQYF
D: .; V: TRBV6-6; J: TRBJ1-5; size: .; CDR3: CDSPNQPQHF
D: TRBD1; V: TRBV5-4; J: TRBJ2-2; size: many; CDR3: CAHRDRTTGELFF